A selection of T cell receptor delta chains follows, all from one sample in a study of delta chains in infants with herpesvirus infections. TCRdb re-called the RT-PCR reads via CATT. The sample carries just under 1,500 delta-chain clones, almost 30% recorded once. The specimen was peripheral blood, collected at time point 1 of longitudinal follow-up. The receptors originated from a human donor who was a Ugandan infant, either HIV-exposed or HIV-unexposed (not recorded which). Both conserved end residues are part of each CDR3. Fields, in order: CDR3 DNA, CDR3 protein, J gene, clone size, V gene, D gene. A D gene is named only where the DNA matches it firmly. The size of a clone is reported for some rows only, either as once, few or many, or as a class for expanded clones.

TGTGCTTATAGGAGCGCGGGCGGACGGTGGGACAAGGGACCCTACACCGATAAACTCATCTTT | CAYRSAGGRWDKGPYTDKLIF | TRDJ1 | few | TRAV38-2/DV8 | -
TGTGCCTGTGACACCGAGCTGGGGGATATCGATAAACTCATCTTT | CACDTELGDIDKLIF | TRDJ1 | - | TRDV2 | TRDD3
TGTGCTCTTGGGGACGTACTTCCTACCCCGATACGCAACACCGATAAACTCATCTTT | CALGDVLPTPIRNTDKLIF | TRDJ1 | - | TRDV1 | TRDD2
TGTGCTCTTGGGGAACTAGGAAAGGCCTACCCTAGACGGGGAGTGACAGCACAACTCTTCTTT | CALGELGKAYPRRGVTAQLFF | TRDJ2 | - | TRDV1 | -
TGTGCTCTTGGGGAATACCGGCCCCGGGACGGGGATACGGCCGATAAACTCATCTTT | CALGEYRPRDGDTADKLIF | TRDJ1 | - | TRDV1 | TRDD3
TGTGCCTGTGACACCGTGGGGGATAGGGGGGACACCCGACAGATGTTTTTC | CACDTVGDRGDTRQMFF | TRDJ3 | - | TRDV2 | TRDD3
TGTGCTCTTGGGGAATCGACCGGGACTGGGGGATACACCGATAAACTCATCTTT | CALGESTGTGGYTDKLIF | TRDJ1 | few | TRDV1 | TRDD3
TGTGCTCTTGGGGAACCCCGTTTCCTATCTGCAAGCCCCCTGGGAGGCACCGATAAACTCATCTTT | CALGEPRFLSASPLGGTDKLIF | TRDJ1 | few | TRDV1 | -
TGTGCTCTTGGGTCGTCCCTTTCCCCTGGGGGATACGCGGCCGATAAACTCATCTTT | CALGSSLSPGGYAADKLIF | TRDJ1 | few | TRDV1 | TRDD3
TGTGCTCTTGGGACCCAACCTACCAAGGTACTGGACACCGATAAACTCATCTTT | CALGTQPTKVLDTDKLIF | TRDJ1 | large | TRDV1 | -
TGTGCTCTTGTGGAACCAGGGTTTTCCGTGGGCACCGATAAACTCATCTTT | CALVEPGFSVGTDKLIF | TRDJ1 | once | TRDV1 | -
TGTGCCTTTCCCGTACTGGGGGATAACCTGACAGCACAACTCTTCTTT | CAFPVLGDNLTAQLFF | TRDJ2 | - | TRDV3 | TRDD3
TGTGCTTATAGCCCCTCGCCTATGGGCCACACCGATAAACTCATCTTT | CAYSPSPMGHTDKLIF | TRDJ1 | - | TRAV38-2/DV8 | -
TGTGCTTCCCAGGCCTTCCTACCAGTAAGTACCGATAAACTCATCTTT | CASQAFLPVSTDKLIF | TRDJ1 | - | TRDV3 | TRDD2
TGTGCTCTTGGGGAACTATTCCTCCTTGACCCGTACCTCGTGACAGCACAACTCTTCTTT | CALGELFLLDPYLVTAQLFF | TRDJ2 | few | TRDV1 | -
TGTGCCTGTGACAGCTGGGGGAGTTTTCCCACCGATAAACTCATCTTT | CACDSWGSFPTDKLIF | TRDJ1 | - | TRDV2 | TRDD3
TGTGCTCTTGGGGAACCCCTCCCCCGCTTTCCGTCCTGGGACACCCGACAGATGTTTTTC | CALGEPLPRFPSWDTRQMFF | TRDJ3 | large | TRDV1 | -
TGTGCTCTTGGGGAAACCCCTAAGGGGGTCGATCCATTCCGCGGCTGGGGGTCTACCCTCAAACTCATCTTT | CALGETPKGVDPFRGWGSTLKLIF | TRDJ1 | few | TRDV1 | TRDD3
TGTGCTCTTGGGGAACTGTGCCCCCCGGCTTGTGCGACCGATAAACTCATCTTT | CALGELCPPACATDKLIF | TRDJ1 | - | TRDV1 | -
TGTGCCTGTGACGTGGGCCCGGATTGGGGGATACGGAGGTCTGATAAACTCATCTTT | CACDVGPDWGIRRSDKLIF | TRDJ1 | few | TRDV2 | TRDD3
TGTGCTCTTGGGATCCCCCCTTTCCTACTGGGGATACGGCCCGATAAACTCATCTTT | CALGIPPFLLGIRPDKLIF | TRDJ1 | few | TRDV1 | TRDD3
TGTGCTCTTGGGGAACTGGGTACCTTCCTATCGTTTTTTGTTACTGGCCTTATTTACACCGATAAACTCATCTTT | CALGELGTFLSFFVTGLIYTDKLIF | TRDJ1 | - | TRDV1 | TRDD2
TGTGCCTGTGACACCCTCGATACTGGGGGAGGCTCCTGGGACACCCGACAGATGTTTTTC | CACDTLDTGGGSWDTRQMFF | TRDJ3 | few | TRDV2 | TRDD3
TGTGCTCTTGGGGAAGGGGATGTCACCAAATACTGGGGGATACGCGTAAACTATAATGCCGAAAAACTCATCTTT | CALGEGDVTKYWGIRVNYNAEKLIF | TRDJ1 | - | TRDV1 | TRDD3
TGTGCCTGTGACACTCCTACTGGGGCCCCAACCCACCCTAGCTCCTGGGACACCCGACAGATGTTTTTC | CACDTPTGAPTHPSSWDTRQMFF | TRDJ3 | few | TRDV2 | -
TGTGCTCTTGGGGAAGGCCCACTACCCTACTGGGGGATACCCGATAAACTCATCTTT | CALGEGPLPYWGIPDKLIF | TRDJ1 | few | TRDV1 | TRDD3
TGTGCTGTGGTTCTATACGCCATACTGGGGGATACGCGTGATAAACTCATCTTT | CAVVLYAILGDTRDKLIF | TRDJ1 | - | TRAV36/DV7 | TRDD3
TGTGCAGCAAGCCCGAGTAGGGGATGGGGGATACGCCTCGATAAACTCATCTTT | CAASPSRGWGIRLDKLIF | TRDJ1 | - | TRAV29/DV5 | TRDD3
TGTGCTCTTGGGGAACTGGGGCCCCCGTTACTGGGGGAGGGCGATAAACTCATCTTT | CALGELGPPLLGEGDKLIF | TRDJ1 | few | TRDV1 | TRDD3
TGTGCTCTTGGGGAACTTAAGATCTGGGGGAAGGGCCCAACCGATAAACTCATCTTT | CALGELKIWGKGPTDKLIF | TRDJ1 | few | TRDV1 | TRDD3
TGTGCCTGTGACACCTTGGGGGATACTGGCCCTTTGACAGCACAACTCTTCTTT | CACDTLGDTGPLTAQLFF | TRDJ2 | few | TRDV2 | TRDD3
TGTGCTCTTGGGGTGAGGGAGGGGGATACGCGTGGGTTCGGGAAACTCATCTTT | CALGVREGDTRGFGKLIF | TRDJ1 | - | TRDV1 | TRDD3
TGTGCTCTTGAGTCCCGACAGGGAATTCCTCCTACTGGGGGGCTCACTTTGACAGCACAACTCTTCTTT | CALESRQGIPPTGGLTLTAQLFF | TRDJ2 | few | TRDV1 | TRDD3
TGTGCTCTTGGGGAAAAGCCCATAGGTACGGCCGATAAACTCATCTTT | CALGEKPIGTADKLIF | TRDJ1 | - | TRDV1 | -
TGTGCTCTTGGGGAACCCGCCTTTCCGATTGTACTGGGGACGTATAAACTCATCTTT | CALGEPAFPIVLGTYKLIF | TRDJ1 | - | TRDV1 | TRDD3
TGTGCTCTTGGGGAACTGTCATACCCTTCCTACGGGGGTGGGGGCTTACTGATCTTT | CALGELSYPSYGGGGLLIF | TRDJ4 | few | TRDV1 | TRDD2
TGTGCTCTTGGGAGCCTGAGATCGGCTGGGGGATCCGGCGATAAACTCATCTTT | CALGSLRSAGGSGDKLIF | TRDJ1 | - | TRDV1 | TRDD3
TGTGCTCTTGGCCCATGGAACAACCTAACGGCAAGGGGGGAACTGACTTACACCGATAAACTCATCTTT | CALGPWNNLTARGELTYTDKLIF | TRDJ1 | few | TRDV1 | -
TGTGCTCTTGGGGAACTTACTGGGGACGACGATAAACTCATCTTT | CALGELTGDDDKLIF | TRDJ1 | - | TRDV1 | TRDD3
TGTGCTCTTGGTTCCTGTGGCTACAGTGGGGGATACGCCGATAAACTCATCTTT | CALGSCGYSGGYADKLIF | TRDJ1 | - | TRDV1 | TRDD3